This T cell receptor (beta chain) was found in a study of CD8+CD57+ T cells in acquired aplastic anemia. As for the study in general: Each DNA sample taken from sorted CD4+ and CD8+ cells came to about 3.4 ug on average. Points from the study as a whole: Found in both controls and patients were around 30 CD8+ CDR3 sequences.

The template used for profiling TCR beta VDJ and CDR3 was genomic DNA. TCRdb fed the reads into MiXCR, producing one record per CDR3 protein. The sample includes some 170,000 distinct CDR3 sequences, 47% of them seen just once. V was cut by 2 bases and J by 7 bases, with 12 bases left in between. The CDR3 has 13 amino acids. CDR1 is SGHTA, CDR2 FQGTGA, per germline. Patients who underwent sequencing had shown CD8+CD57+ cell expansion by flow cytometry. When blood sampling took place, the patients had received no therapy. Worth noting for this clonotype: Its antigen is unknown.

This sequence originates from a human donor with aplastic anemia. Sequencing was done on a sample of sorted CD4+, CD8+, or CD8+CD57+ T cells (not recorded which) from PBMCs. The rearrangement uses TRBV7-3 and TRBJ2-7; TRBD1 might be the D (5 bases). In nucleotides, the CDR3 is TGTGCCAGCAGCTTATCAGGGTTAGGGGAGCAGTACTTC. Translation: CASSLSGLGEQYF.